A selection of T cell receptor beta chains follows, all from one sample in a study of blood T cell repertoires in COVID-19. Here immunoSEQ multiplex PCR was the method, and the copy in TCRdb shows in-frame clones only, minus some. In the table there are 330,000 or so clones, approximately 89% of which are singletons. Sequenced material: peripheral blood. The receptor source for this set is a woman aged 55-69 years with COVID-19, enrolled during active disease. Each CDR3 is given with its conserved first and last residue. The order of the fields is D gene, J gene, V gene, clone size, CDR3 length, CDR3 DNA, CDR3 protein. The D gene is left open where the match is weak. The size field is filled for only some rows; it gives once, few, many or a size class.

TRBD1	TRBJ1-1	TRBV19	-	17	TGTGCCAGTACCGCGACCGGGACAGGGTTCCCAAGGAGTGAAGCTTTCTTT	CASTATGTGFPRSEAFF
-	TRBJ2-5	TRBV24-1	-	14	TGTGCCACCAGCGGAGGACCGAACCAAGAGACCCAGTACTTC	CATSGGPNQETQYF
-	TRBJ1-3	TRBV2	-	15	TGTGCCAGCAGTGAAAGGGAGCGCTCTGGAAACACCATATATTTT	CASSERERSGNTIYF
-	TRBJ1-3	TRBV3-1/TRBV3-2	-	13	TGTGCCAGCAGCCTTATAACTTTAAACACCATATATTTT	CASSLITLNTIYF
-	TRBJ1-1	TRBV7-8	-	13	TGTGCCAGCAGCTTAGTCTCCCGCGAGCGAGCTTTCTTT	CASSLVSRERAFF
-	TRBJ2-7	TRBV15	once	13	TGTGCCACCGGGCGGGGCAGTTCCTACGAGCAGTACTTC	CATGRGSSYEQYF
-	TRBJ2-5	TRBV5-1	-	17	TGCGCCAGCAGCTTGGCCAATTTGTGGGGGCCCCAAGAGACCCAGTACTTC	CASSLANLWGPQETQYF
-	TRBJ1-2	TRBV13	-	19	TGTGCCAGCAGCCCATCCGCGGGGGAGCCAGGGCGGTCGAACTATGGCTACACCTTC	CASSPSAGEPGRSNYGYTF
TRBD1	TRBJ1-1	TRBV5-1	-	19	TGCGCCAGCAGCCAGACCCGGGAAGGACAGGGAGGTTTGGACACTGAAGCTTTCTTT	CASSQTREGQGGLDTEAFF
TRBD1	TRBJ1-2	TRBV6-5	-	15	TGTGCCAGCAGTTGGCGGGGACAGACTAACTATGGCTACACCTTC	CASSWRGQTNYGYTF
TRBD2	TRBJ2-5	TRBV4-1	-	17	TGCGCCAGCAGCCAGGCTACTAGCGGGAGGTACCAAGAGACCCAGTACTTC	CASSQATSGRYQETQYF
-	TRBJ1-2	TRBV16	few	11	TGTGCCAGCACCGTCAGGGGTGGCTACACCTTC	CASTVRGGYTF
-	TRBJ1-2	TRBV25-1	-	12	TGTGCCAGCAGTGAATATCCCCTTGGCTACACCTTC	CASSEYPLGYTF
-	TRBJ1-1	TRBV27	-	14	TGTGCCAGCAGTGCCCCAGGCTCCCCCACTGAAGCTTTCTTT	CASSAPGSPTEAFF
-	TRBJ1-2	TRBV9	few	16	TGTGCCAGCAGCGTCTTCACCGGATCTTACTATGGTGGCTACACCTTC	CASSVFTGSYYGGYTF
-	TRBJ1-2	TRBV28	-	11	TGTGCCAGCAGTCAGGAATATGGCTACACCTTC	CASSQEYGYTF
TRBD2	TRBJ2-5	TRBV4-1	-	16	TGCGCCAGCAGCCAAGAAAGCGGGGGGTCCGTGGAGACCCAGTACTTC	CASSQESGGSVETQYF
TRBD2	TRBJ2-3	TRBV2	once	16	TGTGCCAGCAGTCTTATAGGACTAGAGGGGACAGATACGCAGTATTTT	CASSLIGLEGTDTQYF
TRBD1	TRBJ1-3	TRBV4-1	-	15	TGCGCCAGCAGCCGGGACAGCCTCTCTGGAAACACCATATATTTT	CASSRDSLSGNTIYF
-	TRBJ2-2	TRBV27	-	15	TGTGCCAGCAGTTTATACAGGGTAAACACCGGGGAGCTGTTTTTT	CASSLYRVNTGELFF
-	TRBJ1-2	TRBV6-1	-	14	TGTGCCAGCAGTGAGGCCGGGACAACTATCGGCTACACCTTC	CASSEAGTTIGYTF
TRBD1	TRBJ2-5	TRBV5-5	-	18	TGTGCCAGCAGCTTCGCTCCAACCCGGGACAGGGGAGGAGAGACCCAGTACTTC	CASSFAPTRDRGGETQYF
TRBD1	TRBJ2-1	TRBV5-1	-	15	TGCGCCAGCAGCTTCTTGGACAGGGTGGGGAATGAGCAGTTCTTC	CASSFLDRVGNEQFF
-	TRBJ1-3	TRBV9	-	16	TGTGCCAGCAGCGCTACACCGGGACTGAGTGGAAACACCATATATTTT	CASSATPGLSGNTIYF
-	TRBJ1-3	TRBV23-1	-	14	TGCGCCAGCAGTCAATACCCCCAGAAAAACACCATATATTTT	CASSQYPQKNTIYF
-	TRBJ2-4	TRBV9	-	17	TGTGCCAGCAGCGTAGGGATCTTTGGGGGCAGTGAAAACATTCAGTACTTC	CASSVGIFGGSENIQYF
TRBD2	TRBJ2-5	TRBV4-1	-	16	TGCGCCAGCAGCCCCCGGGCTAGCGGGGGGGCGGAGACCCAGTACTTC	CASSPRASGGAETQYF
TRBD1	TRBJ2-1	TRBV6-6	-	15	TGTGCCAGCAGTCCAGGGACAGGGGCCAACAATGAGCAGTTCTTC	CASSPGTGANNEQFF
-	TRBJ2-5	TRBV6-5	-	13	TGTGCCAGCAGGGCAGGGATAATTGAGACCCAGTACTTC	CASRAGIIETQYF
-	TRBJ2-5	TRBV12-5	-	12	TGTGCTAGTGGTTTCCGGGGAGAGACCCAGTACTTC	CASGFRGETQYF
-	TRBJ1-2	TRBV4-1	-	13	TGCGCCAGCAGCCAAGATCCCTACTATGGCTACACCTTC	CASSQDPYYGYTF
TRBD1	TRBJ1-2	TRBV20-1	-	15	TGCAGTGCTAGTTCCGACAGGGGGCCCAACTATGGCTACACCTTC	CSASSDRGPNYGYTF
-	TRBJ1-2	TRBV6-5	-	12	TGTGCCAGCGGTCGGTCCCCTTATGGCTACACCTTC	CASGRSPYGYTF
-	TRBJ1-4	TRBV10-3	few	13	TGTGCCACCACGGGGGGGTCGAATGAAAAACTGTTTTTT	CATTGGSNEKLFF
-	TRBJ1-2	TRBV5-1	-	14	TGCGCCAGCAGCTTGGCCCGAAACCTCGGGGGCTACACCTTC	CASSLARNLGGYTF
-	TRBJ1-4	TRBV2	once	15	TGTGCCAGCACCCAATTCACAGGATATAATGAAAAACTGTTTTTT	CASTQFTGYNEKLFF
TRBD2	TRBJ2-7	TRBV19	-	13	TGTGCCAGTAGTCTGGGACTATTCCGCGAGCAGTACTTC	CASSLGLFREQYF
-	TRBJ2-4	TRBV5-4	-	15	TGTGCCAGCAGCTTGGAGGGGATAAATGGGAACATTCAGTACTTC	CASSLEGINGNIQYF
-	TRBJ2-3	TRBV3-1/TRBV3-2	-	15	TGTGCCAGCTCTATGCGGGTATCAGGCACAGATACGCAGTATTTT	CASSMRVSGTDTQYF
-	TRBJ1-3	TRBV18	-	15	TGTGCCAGCTCACCGGACAGACTCTCTGGAAACACCATATATTTT	CASSPDRLSGNTIYF
TRBD1	TRBJ1-1	TRBV5-1	once	14	TGCGCCAGCAGCGAACAGGGGGCTGGAGCTGAAGCTTTCTTT	CASSEQGAGAEAFF